Listed below are T cell receptor beta chains from one sample, sequenced in a study of cytomegalovirus exposure and HLA in healthy donors. Repertoires were generated with immunoSEQ multiplex PCR, while TCRdb's copy carries only in-frame clones and drops some. The sample has 150,000 to 200,000 clones; 86% are singletons. Input material: PBMCs. These TCRs come from a woman younger than 30 in good health and CMV-seronegative. Each CDR3 is given with its conserved first and last residue. A D gene is named only where the DNA matches it firmly. The size entry is marked missing in some rows and otherwise reads once, few, many or a size class.

abundance	v_gene	d_gene	j_gene	CDR3nt	CDR3aa
NA	TRBV9	NA	TRBJ1-1	TGTGCCAGCAGCGTAGTACAGACCAAGGACACTGAAGCTTTCTTT	CASSVVQTKDTEAFF
NA	TRBV5-1	NA	TRBJ1-1	TGCGCCAGCAAGACAGGAGGCGGCCCCATGAACACTGAAGCTTTCTTT	CASKTGGGPMNTEAFF
once	TRBV5-5	NA	TRBJ2-7	TGTGCCAGCAGCTTGGTCGCGACTACCTACGAGCAGTACTTC	CASSLVATTYEQYF
NA	TRBV4-1	NA	TRBJ2-1	TGCGCCAGCAGCCAAGATCCATTACAGGTTCACAATGAGCAGTTCTTC	CASSQDPLQVHNEQFF
once	TRBV14	TRBD2	TRBJ2-5	TGTGCCAGCAGCCAGCCAGGACTCAAGCGGGAGGGGCAAGAGACCCAGTACTTC	CASSQPGLKREGQETQYF
NA	TRBV5-6	TRBD1	TRBJ1-4	TGTGCCAGCAGCTTGGAGGGGACAGGCTCGGGTGAAAAACTGTTTTTT	CASSLEGTGSGEKLFF
NA	TRBV13	TRBD2	TRBJ2-5	TGTGCCAGCAGCTTTAGTAGCGGGGGAAAGACCCAGTACTTC	CASSFSSGGKTQYF
NA	TRBV30	NA	TRBJ1-2	TGTGCCTGGAGCCGTCGCCCTCAGACAGGACACCACTATGGCTACACCTTC	CAWSRRPQTGHHYGYTF
NA	TRBV18	TRBD1	TRBJ1-3	TGTGCCAGCTCCGGGACAGCTGGAAACACCATATATTTT	CASSGTAGNTIYF
NA	TRBV7-9	NA	TRBJ1-5	TGTGCCAGCAGCTTAGGGACAGCTGAAAATCAGCCCCAGCATTTT	CASSLGTAENQPQHF
NA	TRBV11-2	NA	TRBJ2-5	TGTGCCAGCAGCTTAGTTCGGGAGTGGGAGACCCAGTACTTC	CASSLVREWETQYF
NA	TRBV25-1	NA	TRBJ2-7	TGTGCCAGCAGTGAATACAGGCAATACGAGCAGTACTTC	CASSEYRQYEQYF
NA	TRBV5-1	TRBD1	TRBJ1-1	TGCGCCAGCACCATAGACAGGGGTACTGAAGCTTTCTTT	CASTIDRGTEAFF
NA	TRBV5-4	TRBD1	TRBJ1-6	TGTGCCAGCAGCCTAGCCGGGACAGGGTCCATCGGTTCACCCCTCCACTTT	CASSLAGTGSIGSPLHF
once	TRBV7-9	TRBD2	TRBJ2-3	TGTGCCAGCAGCTTAGGGACTAGCGGCAGCACAGATACGCAGTATTTT	CASSLGTSGSTDTQYF
NA	TRBV6-4	TRBD2	TRBJ2-1	TGTGCCAGCAGTGAACTAGCGGGAGGTGTGAATGAGCAGTTCTTC	CASSELAGGVNEQFF
NA	TRBV18	NA	TRBJ2-5	TGTGCCAGCTCCGTGCGGAAACGAGAGACCCAGTACTTC	CASSVRKRETQYF
NA	TRBV15	NA	TRBJ1-1	TGTGCCACCAGCAGAGATTACGGAGACACTGAAGCTTTCTTT	CATSRDYGDTEAFF
NA	TRBV10-1	TRBD2	TRBJ2-3	TGCGCCAGCAGCCTTAGCGGGGGCACAGATACGCAGTATTTT	CASSLSGGTDTQYF
NA	TRBV30	NA	TRBJ2-5	TGTGCCTCGAGTTATAGGGGTTTTGGGACCCAGTACTTC	CASSYRGFGTQYF
NA	TRBV14	TRBD2	TRBJ2-2	TGTGCCAGCAGCCGCAGGCCCTCACTAGCGGGAGACGCCGGGGAGCTGTTTTTT	CASSRRPSLAGDAGELFF
NA	TRBV11-1	NA	TRBJ1-2	TGTGCCAGCAGCGCCCGGACATTTATCGGCTACACCTTC	CASSARTFIGYTF
few	TRBV2	TRBD1	TRBJ2-1	TGTGCCAGCAGTGAGACCCCAGGGGGCATCTACAATGAGCAGTTCTTC	CASSETPGGIYNEQFF
few	TRBV9	NA	TRBJ1-2	TGTGCCAGCAGCCCCTTTAGAGGGCTCGATGGCTACACCTTC	CASSPFRGLDGYTF
NA	TRBV11-2	NA	TRBJ1-3	TGTGCCAGCAGCCGTACAGGTTTGACTGGAAACACCATATATTTT	CASSRTGLTGNTIYF
few	TRBV5-1	TRBD1	TRBJ1-2	TGCGCCAGCAGCTATCGACAGGGGGCGCCTGGCTACACCTTC	CASSYRQGAPGYTF
NA	TRBV29-1	NA	TRBJ2-1	TGCAGCGTAAAACCTCGGGGGAGCTCCTACAATGAGCAGTTCTTC	CSVKPRGSSYNEQFF
NA	TRBV30	TRBD1	TRBJ2-5	TGTGCCTGGGGGGGGACAGGGATCGTGGAGACCCAGTACTTC	CAWGGTGIVETQYF
NA	TRBV29-1	TRBD1	TRBJ1-1	TGCAGCGTGGGGACAGAAAAGCAAGCTTTCTTT	CSVGTEKQAFF
NA	TRBV18	NA	TRBJ2-3	TGTGCCAGCTCACCAGGGTTCAGGGACACAGATACGCAGTATTTT	CASSPGFRDTDTQYF
NA	TRBV19	TRBD1	TRBJ1-5	TGTGCCAGTAGTCCCCTAGGGACAGTGATTAATCAGCCCCAGCATTTT	CASSPLGTVINQPQHF
NA	TRBV2	NA	TRBJ2-1	TGTGCCAGCAGTGAACGGAGCAGTAACAATGAGCAGTTCTTC	CASSERSSNNEQFF
NA	TRBV5-6	NA	TRBJ2-1	TGTGCCAGCAGCTTGGAGAGGGATGATGATGAGCAGTTCTTC	CASSLERDDDEQFF
NA	TRBV6-4	NA	TRBJ2-2	TGTGCCAGCAGTGAAAAGGGGACCGGGGAGCTGTTTTTT	CASSEKGTGELFF
NA	TRBV7-2	NA	TRBJ2-3	TGTGCCAGCAGCTTAGTATGGTTCAGCGGAGGCCTCACAGATACGCAGTATTTT	CASSLVWFSGGLTDTQYF
NA	TRBV27	TRBD2	TRBJ2-3	TGTGCCAGCAGTTACCCCACCGGGACTAGCGGCCATACTTCCACAGATACGCAGTATTTT	CASSYPTGTSGHTSTDTQYF
NA	TRBV15	NA	TRBJ2-1	TGTGCCACCAGCAGAGAGGGCCGCTCCTACAATGAGCAGTTCTTC	CATSREGRSYNEQFF
NA	TRBV9	TRBD2	TRBJ2-3	TGTGCCAGCAGCGGGACTAGCGGGAGAGATACGCAGTATTTT	CASSGTSGRDTQYF
NA	TRBV10-3	TRBD2	TRBJ2-7	TGTGCCTCCACGTGGAAGAGCGGGAGCTCCTACGAGCAGTACTTC	CASTWKSGSSYEQYF
NA	TRBV18	NA	TRBJ2-7	TGTGCCAGCTCACCAACCGGGACACAGGACTTCTACGAGCAGTACTTC	CASSPTGTQDFYEQYF
NA	TRBV28	TRBD1	TRBJ1-1	TGTGCCAGCAGTGAACACAGGGGTACTGAAGCTTTCTTT	CASSEHRGTEAFF
once	TRBV6-6	TRBD2	TRBJ2-3	TGTGCCAGCAGTCCAACTAGCGGGGGGAGCACAGATACGCAGTATTTT	CASSPTSGGSTDTQYF
once	TRBV5-6	NA	TRBJ1-1	TGTGCCAGCAGCTTGGGAAGCCAGAACACTGAAGCTTTCTTT	CASSLGSQNTEAFF